This T cell receptor (beta chain) was recovered during a study of T cells in Graves' hyperthyroidism and ophthalmopathy. Looking at the study overall: Initial diagnosis, before any treatment, was when peripheral blood was collected. Study results and caveats: For ophthalmopathy, model prediction preceded onset by a median around 7 months.

V lost 0 bases and J lost 4, with 9 bases in between. Germline CDR1 and CDR2: MNHEY and SVGAGI. The CDR3 is 14 residues long. TCR beta CDR3 region amplification was performed from RNA transcripts. During a first-round RT-PCR of the TCR CDR3, the HTBI primer set was used. TCRdb redid the calling of the multiplex PCR reads with MiXCR, one entry per CDR3 protein. This table has approximately 640,000 distinct CDR3 sequences, roughly 15% appearing once. Investigators excluded patients with uncontrolled infection, other autoimmune disease, pregnancy or lactation. Clinical symptoms, serum thyroxine and TRAb, thyroid ultrasound and orbital computed tomography together formed the diagnostic basis. Within the sample, this clonotype is medium-sized. No antigen is known for it.

This TCR was sampled from a woman in her twenties or thirties with Graves' hyperthyroidism. The genes are TRBV6-5 and TRBJ1-1; unclear D gene. Sequencing was carried out using blood. CDR3 sequence (DNA): TGTGCCAGCAGTTACTCGGGAGGCACCACTGAAGCTTTCTTT. Protein: CASSYSGGTTEAFF.